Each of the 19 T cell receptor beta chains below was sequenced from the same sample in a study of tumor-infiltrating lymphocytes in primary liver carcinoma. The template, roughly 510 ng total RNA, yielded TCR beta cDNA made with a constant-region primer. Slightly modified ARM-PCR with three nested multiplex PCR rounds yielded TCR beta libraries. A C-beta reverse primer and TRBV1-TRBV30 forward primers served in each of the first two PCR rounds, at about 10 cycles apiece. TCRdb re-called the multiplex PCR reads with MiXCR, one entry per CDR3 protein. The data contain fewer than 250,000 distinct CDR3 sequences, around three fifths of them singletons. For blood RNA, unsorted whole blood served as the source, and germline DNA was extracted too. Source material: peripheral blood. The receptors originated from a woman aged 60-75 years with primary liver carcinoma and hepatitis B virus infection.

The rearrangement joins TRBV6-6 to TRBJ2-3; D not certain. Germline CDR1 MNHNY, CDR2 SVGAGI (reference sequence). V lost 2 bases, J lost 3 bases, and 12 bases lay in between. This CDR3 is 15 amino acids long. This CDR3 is CASSYGRGRTDTQYF. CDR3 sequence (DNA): TGTGCCAGCAGTTACGGGCGCGGAAGAACAGATACGCAGTATTTT.

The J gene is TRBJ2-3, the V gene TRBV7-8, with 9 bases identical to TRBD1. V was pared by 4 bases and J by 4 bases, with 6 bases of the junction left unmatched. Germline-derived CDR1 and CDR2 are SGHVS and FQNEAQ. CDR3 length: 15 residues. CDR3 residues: CASSSDRGQADTQYF. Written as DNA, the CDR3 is TGTGCCAGCAGCTCGGACAGGGGTCAGGCAGATACGCAGTATTTT.

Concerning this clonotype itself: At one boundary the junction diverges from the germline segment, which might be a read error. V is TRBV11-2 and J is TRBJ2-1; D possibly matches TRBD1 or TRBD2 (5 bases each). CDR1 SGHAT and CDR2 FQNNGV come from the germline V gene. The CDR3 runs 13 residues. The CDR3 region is CASNLILGTEQFF. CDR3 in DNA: TGTGCCAGCAACTTAATTCTAGGGACCGAGCAGTTCTTC.

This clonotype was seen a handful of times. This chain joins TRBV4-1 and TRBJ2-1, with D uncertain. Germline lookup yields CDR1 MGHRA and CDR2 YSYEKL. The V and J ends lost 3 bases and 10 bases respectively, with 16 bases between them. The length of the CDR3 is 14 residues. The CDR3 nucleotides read TGCGCCAGCAGCCATCTTCACAAGTTCGACGAGCAGTTCTTC. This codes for CASSHLHKFDEQFF.

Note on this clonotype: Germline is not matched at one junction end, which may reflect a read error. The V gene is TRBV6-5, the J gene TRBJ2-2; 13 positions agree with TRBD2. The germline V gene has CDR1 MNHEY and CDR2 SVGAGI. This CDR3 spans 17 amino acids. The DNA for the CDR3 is TGTACCAGCAGAAGGACTAGCGGGAGCGGATTGGGCGGGGAGCTGTTTTTT. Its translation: CTSRRTSGSGLGGELFF.

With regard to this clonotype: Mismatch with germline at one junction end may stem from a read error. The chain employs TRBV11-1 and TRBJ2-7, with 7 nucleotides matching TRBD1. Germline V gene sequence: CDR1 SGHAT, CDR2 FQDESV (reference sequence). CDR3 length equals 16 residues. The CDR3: CANSFKPTGALYEQYF. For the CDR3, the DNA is TGTGCCAACAGCTTCAAGCCCACAGGGGCCCTTTACGAGCAGTACTTC. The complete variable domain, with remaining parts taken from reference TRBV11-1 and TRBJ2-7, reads EAEVAQSPRYKITEKSQAVAFWCDPISGHATLYWYRQILGQGPELLVQFQDESVVDDSQLPKDRFSAERLKGVDSTLKIQPAELGDSAMYLCANSFKPTGALYEQYFGPGTRLTVT.

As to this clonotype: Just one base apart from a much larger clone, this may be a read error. In nucleotides, the CDR3 is TGCGCCAGCAGCCAAGATTTGCGCGTACGGGCGCGAGGGAACACTGAAGCTTTCTTT. Its translation is CASSQDLRVRARGNTEAFF. The rearrangement uses TRBV4-1 and TRBJ1-1; D uncertain. Germline V lookup: CDR1 MGHRA, CDR2 YSYEKL. The CDR3 loop spans 19 amino acids. Deletions cut 0 bases from V and 1 base from J, with 21 bases between.

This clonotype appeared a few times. This chain's CDR3 is CASSEGLVSTQYF. Written as DNA, the CDR3 is TGCGCCAGCAGCGAGGGACTAGTGAGTACGCAGTATTTT. The chain recombines TRBV5-1 with TRBJ2-3, with 8 bases aligning to TRBD2. V lost 4 bases and J lost 8; bases outside the gene matches: 6. The germline V gene encodes CDR1 SGHRS and CDR2 YFSETQ. CDR3 length: 13 amino acids. The full variable domain, with the rest looked up from reference TRBV5-1 and TRBJ2-3, is KAGVTQTPRYLIKTRGQQVTLSCSPISGHRSVSWYQQTPGQGLQFLFEYFSETQRNKGNFPGRFSGRQFSNSRSEMNVSTLELGDSALYLCASSEGLVSTQYFGPGTRLTVL.

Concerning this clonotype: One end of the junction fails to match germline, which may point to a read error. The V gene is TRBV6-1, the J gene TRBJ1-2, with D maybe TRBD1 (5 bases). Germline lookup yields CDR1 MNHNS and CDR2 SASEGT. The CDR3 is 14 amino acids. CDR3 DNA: TGTGTCAGCCGTATTTGGGGACTAAGCTATGGCTACACCTTC. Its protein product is CVSRIWGLSYGYTF.

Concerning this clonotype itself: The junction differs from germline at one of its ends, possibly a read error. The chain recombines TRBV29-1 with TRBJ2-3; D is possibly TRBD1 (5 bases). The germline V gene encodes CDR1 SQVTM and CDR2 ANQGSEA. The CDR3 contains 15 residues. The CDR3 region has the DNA TGCGGCGTGCTCCCAGTGATCAGGGGCACAGATACGCAGTATTTT. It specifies CGVLPVIRGTDTQYF.

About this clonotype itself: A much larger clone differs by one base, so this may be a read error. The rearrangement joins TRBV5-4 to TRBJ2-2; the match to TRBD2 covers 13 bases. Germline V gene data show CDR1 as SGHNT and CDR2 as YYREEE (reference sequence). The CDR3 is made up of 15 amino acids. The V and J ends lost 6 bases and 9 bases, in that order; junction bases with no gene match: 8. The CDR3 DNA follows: TGTGCCAGCAACATACTAGCGGGGGGGCTCCGGGAGCTGTTTTTT. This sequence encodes CASNILAGGLRELFF.

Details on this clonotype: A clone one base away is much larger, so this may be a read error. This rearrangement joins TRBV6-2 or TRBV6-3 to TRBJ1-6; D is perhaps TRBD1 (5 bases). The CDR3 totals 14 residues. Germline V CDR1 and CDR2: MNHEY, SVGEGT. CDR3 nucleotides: TGTACCAGCACCCCAGGGAGCGGGAATTCACCCCTCCACTTT. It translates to CTSTPGSGNSPLHF.

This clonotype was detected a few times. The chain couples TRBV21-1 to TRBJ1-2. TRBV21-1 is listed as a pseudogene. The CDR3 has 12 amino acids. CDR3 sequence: CASRVPLGGYTF. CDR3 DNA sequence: TGTGCCAGCCGCGTGCCCTTAGGAGGCTACACCTTC.

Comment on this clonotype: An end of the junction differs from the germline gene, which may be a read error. The CDR3 DNA reads TGTGCCAGTAGCTTAGTGGCGGTTGGAACCCACAATGAGCAGTTCTTC. This codes for CASSLVAVGTHNEQFF. The chain carries TRBV11-2 and TRBJ2-1; D gene uncertain. CDR3 length: 16 amino acids. In germline, CDR1 is SGHAT, CDR2 FQNNGV.

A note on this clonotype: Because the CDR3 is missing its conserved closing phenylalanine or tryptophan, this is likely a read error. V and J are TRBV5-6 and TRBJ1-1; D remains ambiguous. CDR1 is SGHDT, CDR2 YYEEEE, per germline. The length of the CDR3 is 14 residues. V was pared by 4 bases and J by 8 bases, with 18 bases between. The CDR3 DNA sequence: TGTGCCAGCAGCCGTACATCCGACTCTAAGGAAGCTTTCCTT. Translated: CASSRTSDSKEAFL.

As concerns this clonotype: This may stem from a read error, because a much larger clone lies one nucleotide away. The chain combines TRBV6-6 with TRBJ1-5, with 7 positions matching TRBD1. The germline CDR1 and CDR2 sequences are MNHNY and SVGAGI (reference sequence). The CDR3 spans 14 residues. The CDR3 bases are TGTGTCAGCAGTTACGGGGACAGCCGTCAGCCCCAGCATTTT. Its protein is CVSSYGDSRQPQHF.

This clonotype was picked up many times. DNA for the CDR3: TGTGCCAGCAGCATCCCCGGGACAGGGGGCGGGAATGAGCAGTTCTTC. Its protein product is CASSIPGTGGGNEQFF. The chain couples TRBV7-9 to TRBJ2-1, with 12 positions matching TRBD1. From germline, CDR1 is SEHNR and CDR2 FQNEAQ (reference sequence). The CDR3 spans 16 residues. The J segment lost 7 bases and the V segment lost 5 bases, leaving 9 bases of the junction unmatched.

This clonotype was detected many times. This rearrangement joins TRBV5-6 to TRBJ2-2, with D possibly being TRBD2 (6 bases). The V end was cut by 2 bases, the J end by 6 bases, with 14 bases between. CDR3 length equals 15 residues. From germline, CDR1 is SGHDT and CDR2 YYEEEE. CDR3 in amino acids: CASSFRGVGSGELFF. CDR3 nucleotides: TGTGCCAGCAGCTTTCGCGGGGTTGGGTCCGGGGAGCTGTTTTTT.

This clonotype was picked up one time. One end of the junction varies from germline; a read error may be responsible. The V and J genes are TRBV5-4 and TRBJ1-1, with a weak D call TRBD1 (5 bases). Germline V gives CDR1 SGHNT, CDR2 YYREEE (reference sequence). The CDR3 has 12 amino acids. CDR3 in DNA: TGTGCCAGCAGCTGGGGCAATACCGAAGCTCTCTTT. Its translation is CASSWGNTEALF. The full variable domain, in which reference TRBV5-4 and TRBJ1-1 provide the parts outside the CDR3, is ETGVTQSPTHLIKTRGQQVTLRCSSQSGHNTVSWYQQALGQGPQFIFQYYREEENGRGNFPPRFSGLQFPNYSSELNVNALELDDSALYLCASSWGNTEALFGQGTRLTVV.